This TCR beta chain was identified in a study of Graves' ophthalmopathy and Graves' hyperthyroidism. The germline CDR1 and CDR2 sequences are SNHLY and FYNNEI. The CDR3 has 14 amino acids. V gave up 2 bases and J gave up 5 bases, with 10 bases separating them. Investigators amplified TCR beta CDR3 regions from RNA transcripts. The workflow started with a first-round RT-PCR run with HTBI primers and then moved on to a second-round multiplex PCR. MiXCR was run by TCRdb on the multiplex PCR reads, yielding one entry per CDR3 protein. The repertoire holds almost 750,000 distinct CDR3 sequences, with 35% to 50% as singletons. As regards this clonotype: A much more abundant neighbour one base away suggests this may be a read error.

The J gene is TRBJ1-5, the V gene TRBV2, with D hard to call. The sample taken for sequencing was peripheral blood. The sequence came from an adult man with Graves' ophthalmopathy. DNA of the CDR3: TGTGCCAGCAGTGAATGGGATTACGATCAGCCCCAGCATTTT. Amino acids: CASSEWDYDQPQHF.